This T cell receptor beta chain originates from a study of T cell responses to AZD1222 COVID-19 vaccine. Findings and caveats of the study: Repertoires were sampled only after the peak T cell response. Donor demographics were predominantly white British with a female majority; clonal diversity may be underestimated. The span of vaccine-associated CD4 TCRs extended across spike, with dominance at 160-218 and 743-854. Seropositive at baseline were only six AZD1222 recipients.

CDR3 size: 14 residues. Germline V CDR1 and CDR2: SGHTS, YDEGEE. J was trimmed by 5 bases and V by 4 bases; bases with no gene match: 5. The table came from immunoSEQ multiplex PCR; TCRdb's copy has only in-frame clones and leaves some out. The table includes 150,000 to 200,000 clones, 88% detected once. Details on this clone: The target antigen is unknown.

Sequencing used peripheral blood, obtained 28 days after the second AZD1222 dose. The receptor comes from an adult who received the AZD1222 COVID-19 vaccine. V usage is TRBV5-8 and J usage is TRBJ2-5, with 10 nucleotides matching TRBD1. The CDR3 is CASSVDRGRETQYF. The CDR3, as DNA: TGTGCCAGCAGCGTAGACAGGGGGCGGGAGACCCAGTACTTC.